This T cell receptor beta chain is from a study of blood T cells in healthy people across ages. Study results and limitations: Long-lived and aged donors differed, with more naive CD4+ cells and higher diversity in the long-lived.

Germline V gene lookup returns CDR1 DFQATT and CDR2 SNEGSKA (reference sequence). This CDR3 spans 13 amino acids. Trimming shortened V by 0 bases and J by 8 bases, and 11 bases separated the two germline ends. The authors ran a second PCR of roughly 6 to 12 cycles using a sample-barcoded 5' primer and a J-beta primer mix. Each cDNA molecule received a tag from a template-switch adaptor that had 12 random nucleotides. TCRdb re-called the 5' RACE reads through MiXCR, storing one row per CDR3 protein. Here the sample spans roughly 800,000 distinct CDR3 sequences, over 45% being singletons. Staff drew 9 to 10 milliliters of peripheral blood from each donor. Per sample, a minimum of 6 million PBMCs were isolated. Concerning this clonotype itself: Its cognate antigen is unknown.

The chain recombines TRBV20-1 with TRBJ2-1; TRBD2 might be the D (6 bases). Sequencing was done on a sample of blood. The sequence came from a man aged 25 to 40 in good health. The CDR3: CSARDRRRDEQFF. For the CDR3, the DNA is TGCAGTGCTAGAGATCGGCGGAGGGATGAGCAGTTCTTC.